Listed here are 14 T cell receptor beta chains from one sample, sequenced in a study of Ad26.COV2.S vaccination and SARS-CoV-2 variants. Described treatment: roughly 19 received Ad26.COV2.S at low or high dose, single or two shots; five or six received placebo; per-sample allocation not given. Following the first vaccine or placebo injection, samples were taken on day 63. The data were produced by immunoSEQ multiplex PCR, yet TCRdb's version contains in-frame clones alone and is incomplete. Among some 270,000 clones listed, approximately 90% were seen once. The sample here was peripheral blood, taken in a trial of Ad26.COV2.S vaccine versus placebo. The receptor source for this set is a person between 18 and 60 years old who received the Ad26.COV2.S COVID-19 vaccine or a placebo.

The chain carries TRBV6-2 or TRBV6-3 and TRBJ2-3; TRBD2 matches at 16 bases. V shed 5 bases, J shed 1 base, and the junction held 3 bases outside the gene matches. The CDR3 contains 17 residues. Germline V CDR1 and CDR2: MNHEY, SVGEGT. The chain's CDR3 is CASSTGTSGRGTDTQYF. The DNA for the CDR3 is TGTGCCAGCAGTACCGGGACTAGCGGGAGGGGCACAGATACGCAGTATTTT.

The chain recombines TRBV6-4 with TRBJ2-2; 7 nucleotides match TRBD1. V dropped 5 bases and J dropped 7; count of bases not matched to a gene: 10. Per the germline V gene, CDR1 is MRHNA and CDR2 is SNTAGT. The CDR3 spans 15 residues. CDR3: CASSPDRDSRGELFF. The CDR3 DNA reads TGTGCCAGCAGTCCGGACCGGGACAGCCGCGGGGAGCTGTTTTTT.

This clone appeared a few times. The CDR3 sequence is CASSLGYSPTEAFF. The CDR3 DNA reads TGTGCCAGCAGCTTAGGGTACAGCCCCACTGAAGCTTTCTTT. This chain links TRBV7-9 with TRBJ1-1; D unresolved. Trimming stripped 1 base from V and 4 bases from J, with 10 bases between. This CDR3 has 14 amino acids. The germline V gene has CDR1 SEHNR and CDR2 FQNEAQ (reference sequence).

The genes are TRBV24-1 and TRBJ2-1; D gene uncertain. Germline V gene data show CDR1 as KGHDR and CDR2 as SFDVKD. Trimming stripped 3 bases from V and 4 bases from J, with 6 bases between. The CDR3 runs to 13 residues. CDR3 in amino acids: CATSDIWYNEQFF. The CDR3 DNA reads TGTGCCACCAGTGATATCTGGTACAATGAGCAGTTCTTC.

V is TRBV9 and J is TRBJ2-2; either TRBD1 or TRBD2 may supply D (6 bases each). The CDR3 runs to 16 residues. V was shortened by 7 bases and J by 0 bases, with 16 bases between the two germline ends. In germline, CDR1 is SGDLS, CDR2 YYNGEE. The CDR3 sequence is CASARGASTNTGELFF. The CDR3 bases are TGTGCCAGCGCGAGGGGGGCTTCTACGAACACCGGGGAGCTGTTTTTT.

This chain connects TRBV6-5 to TRBJ1-1, with D perhaps TRBD1 (5 bases). The CDR3 consists of 14 residues. Trimming shortened V by 3 bases and J by 6 bases, and 14 bases separated the two germline ends. Germline CDR1 and CDR2: MNHEY and SVGAGI. The CDR3, as DNA: TGTGCCAGCAGTTATAACCTAGACAGATCTGAAGCTTTCTTT. Protein product: CASSYNLDRSEAFF.

This clone was observed once. Possible read error: a much larger clone is one base away. The gene calls are TRBV7-2 and TRBJ1-2, with 12 bases aligning to TRBD1. The V segment lost 3 bases and the J segment 5 bases; nucleotides outside the gene matches: 10. CDR3 length equals 17 residues. Germline CDR1 and CDR2: SGHTA and FQGNSA. The CDR3 region is CASSLGQGACHFYGYTF. In DNA form, the CDR3 reads TGTGCCAGCAGCTTGGGACAGGGGGCCTGCCACTTTTATGGCTACACCTTC.

Only one count was recorded for this clone. The chain is built from TRBV5-1 and TRBJ2-3; maybe TRBD2 (6 bases). This CDR3 has 14 residues. V was trimmed by 3 bases and J by 6 bases, leaving 14 bases between them. Germline V lookup: CDR1 SGHRS, CDR2 YFSETQ. The CDR3 DNA sequence: TGCGCCAGCAGCTGGGGGGTCCTTAGGGATACGCAGTATTTT. Residues: CASSWGVLRDTQYF.

The chain couples TRBV3-1 (or the pseudogene TRBV3-2) to TRBJ2-5; perhaps TRBD2 as D (5 bases). The CDR3 contains 14 residues. Germline CDR1 reads LGHDT; CDR2 reads YNNKEL (reference sequence). Trimming stripped 3 bases from V and 5 bases from J, with 13 bases between. The chain's CDR3 is CASSHGGQQETQYF. In DNA form, the CDR3 reads TGTGCCAGCAGCCATGGAGGCCAGCAGGAGACCCAGTACTTC.

This clone was seen only once. V usage is TRBV19 and J usage is TRBJ2-3, with D possibly matching TRBD1 (5 bases). The CDR3 spans 15 residues. CDR1 LNHDA and CDR2 SQIVND come from the germline V gene (reference sequence). V lost 3 bases, J lost 6 bases, and 16 bases lay in between. CDR3 protein: CASSMSGPRYDTQYF. The DNA of the CDR3 is TGTGCCAGTAGTATGTCAGGGCCTCGTTATGATACGCAGTATTTT.

The genes are TRBV5-1 and TRBJ2-6; 8 bases fit TRBD2. Germline V gene data show CDR1 as SGHRS and CDR2 as YFSETQ. Losses at the gene ends were 2 bases for V and 0 bases for J; bases not matched to a gene: 7. The CDR3 has 18 residues. The CDR3 bases are TGCGCCAGCAGCTTCACGGGGGGGTCCTCCTCTGGGGCCAACGTCCTGACTTTC. Its protein is CASSFTGGSSSGANVLTF.

The sample holds one count of this clone. The rearrangement joins TRBV27 to TRBJ2-5, with D hard to call. CDR1 and CDR2 from the germline V gene are MNHEY and SMNVEV (reference sequence). The ends were cut back, 0 bases at V and 0 bases at J, with 5 bases in the middle. The CDR3 has 14 amino acids. CDR3 DNA: TGTGCCAGCAGTTTATCAGAATACCAAGAGACCCAGTACTTC. Translated, it gives CASSLSEYQETQYF.

CDR3 sequence (DNA): TGTGCCAGCAGCTTAGATCGAGCGGGGGGACTGAGCTCCTACGAGCAGTACTTC. It is translated as CASSLDRAGGLSSYEQYF. V usage is TRBV7-2 and J usage is TRBJ2-7, with 9 bases matching TRBD2. With 1 base clipped from V and 0 bases from J, the junction kept 10 bases outside the gene matches. There are 18 residues in the CDR3. Germline V gene lookup returns CDR1 SGHTA and CDR2 FQGNSA.

This chain uses TRBV21-1 with TRBJ2-7. TRBV21-1 is reported as a pseudogene. CDR3 length: 14 residues. The CDR3 is CASSNRTRYKDQYV. In DNA, the CDR3 is TGTGCCAGCAGCAATCGTACGAGATATAAGGATCAGTACGTC.